These 16 T cell receptor beta chains were all obtained from the same sample, sequenced in a study of control samples from healthy donors and cancer patients. Only in-frame clones appear in the TCRdb table, and some are missing; sequencing was by immunoSEQ multiplex PCR. The sample shows fewer than 150,000 clones, approximately 93% of them seen only once. The sample comprised blood. The receptors stem from a young woman in good health.

The chain uses TRBV24-1 and TRBJ2-3; TRBD2 aligns across 7 bases. The length of the CDR3 is 15 residues. Unmatched junction bases numbered 6, after V lost 3 bases and J lost 4 bases. Germline-derived CDR1 and CDR2 are KGHDR and SFDVKD. Written as DNA, the CDR3 is TGTGCCACCAGTGATCCAAGGACTAGATCAGATACGCAGTATTTT. It yields the protein CATSDPRTRSDTQYF.

The chain links TRBV4-3 to TRBJ2-5; tentatively, D is TRBD1 or TRBD2 (6 bases each). Germline V gene sequence: CDR1 LGHNA, CDR2 YSLEER. The CDR3 contains 19 residues. Trimming stripped 0 bases from V and 2 bases from J, with 22 bases between. This CDR3 is CASSQELGGQGQIQETQYF. CDR3 nucleotides: TGCGCCAGCAGCCAAGAGCTCGGAGGGCAGGGACAAATACAAGAGACCCAGTACTTC.

The genes are TRBV6-5 and TRBJ2-7, with a weak D call TRBD2 (6 bases). The V gene's germline CDR1 is MNHEY and CDR2 SVGAGI. V was pared by 0 bases and J by 2 bases, with 8 bases between. CDR3 length: 14 amino acids. CDR3 DNA sequence: TGTGCCAGCAGTTACTCGCGGGGAGCCTACGAGCAGTACTTC. Its protein product is CASSYSRGAYEQYF.

The rearrangement links TRBV7-2 to TRBJ2-1; D possibly corresponds to TRBD2 (5 bases). This CDR3 has 13 amino acids. Germline lookup yields CDR1 SGHTA and CDR2 FQGNSA. Between the trimmed V and J ends, which lost 1 base and 7 bases, there was a span of 8 bases. DNA for the CDR3: TGTGCCAGCAGCTTAGACTCGGGAAATGAGCAGTTCTTC. This sequence encodes CASSLDSGNEQFF.

V is TRBV9 and J is TRBJ1-2; D is perhaps TRBD1 (5 bases). The CDR3 has 13 residues. V was pared by 0 bases and J by 8 bases, with 11 bases between. The germline V gene has CDR1 SGDLS and CDR2 YYNGEE. As DNA, the CDR3 is TGTGCCAGCAGCGTAGAAACAGGTGGCGGCTACACCTTC. Amino acids: CASSVETGGGYTF.

The rearrangement links TRBV30 to TRBJ2-2; TRBD2 aligns across 11 bases. Germline V gene data show CDR1 as GTSNPN and CDR2 as SVGIG (reference sequence). This CDR3 has 13 amino acids. CDR3 region: CVAGGPRTGELFF. For the CDR3, the DNA is TGTGTAGCGGGGGGGCCACGAACCGGGGAGCTGTTTTTT. Filled out from reference TRBV30 and TRBJ2-2, the complete variable domain reads SQTIHQWPATLVQPVGSPLSLECTVEGTSNPNLYWYRQAAGRGLQLLFYSVGIGQISSEVPQNLSASRPQDRQFILSSKKLLLSDSGFYLCVAGGPRTGELFFGEGSRLTVL.

The chain uses TRBV19 and TRBJ2-6; TRBD1 aligns across 10 bases. CDR1 is LNHDA, CDR2 SQIVND, per germline (reference sequence). Unmatched junction bases numbered 8, after V lost 3 bases and J lost 3 bases. The CDR3 spans 18 residues. The CDR3 sequence: CASSMRTGGSVGANVLTF. Written as DNA, the CDR3 is TGTGCCAGTAGTATGCGGACAGGGGGTTCCGTTGGGGCCAACGTCCTGACTTTC.

This rearrangement joins TRBV5-8 to TRBJ2-7; D gene uncertain. Germline loops: CDR1 SGHTS, CDR2 YDEGEE. This CDR3 comprises 16 residues. The V end was cut by 3 bases, the J end by 3 bases, with 19 bases between. The CDR3 coding sequence is TGTGCCAGCAGCTCCCGACTGGCAGGTTCCCTCTACGAGCAGTACTTC. Protein sequence: CASSSRLAGSLYEQYF.

The chain joins TRBV5-1 to TRBJ2-3, with 9 bases aligning to TRBD1. Germline assignment: CDR1 SGHRS and CDR2 YFSETQ. Unmatched junction bases numbered 9, after V lost 0 bases and J lost 4 bases. This CDR3 is built from 17 residues. The CDR3 bases are TGCGCCAGCAGCTTGGACTGGACAGGGGCCTTGGCAGATACGCAGTATTTT. Translation gives CASSLDWTGALADTQYF.

This clone appeared a few times. CDR3 DNA: TGTGCCAGCAGCTTAGCTGAGGGACAGGGGGCAGGCGAGCAGTACTTC. Protein product: CASSLAEGQGAGEQYF. The chain combines TRBV7-6 with TRBJ2-7; 12 positions match TRBD1. Per germline, CDR1 SGHVS and CDR2 FNYEAQ. This CDR3 is built from 16 residues. V gave up 0 bases and J gave up 6 bases; unmatched junction bases: 6.

This sequence joins TRBV7-2 and TRBJ1-4; TRBD1 might be the D (6 bases). CDR3 size: 13 residues. Germline V gene lookup returns CDR1 SGHTA and CDR2 FQGNSA. Trimming stripped 5 bases from V and 5 bases from J, with 9 bases between. The CDR3 DNA reads TGTGCCAGCAGCCCAGACAGGAATGAAAAACTGTTTTTT. It translates to CASSPDRNEKLFF.

V gene TRBV5-6 combines with J gene TRBJ1-4; D not certain. The CDR3 extends over 15 amino acids. The V end lost 4 bases, the J end lost 0 bases, and 10 bases lay between the germline ends. Germline assignment: CDR1 SGHDT and CDR2 YYEEEE. The CDR3 sequence: CASSPGRPTNEKLFF. In DNA, the CDR3 is TGTGCCAGCAGCCCTGGACGGCCAACTAATGAAAAACTGTTTTTT.

This clone was observed once. The rearrangement joins TRBV5-1 to TRBJ1-6, with no clear D. The germline gives CDR1 SGHRS, CDR2 YFSETQ. CDR3 length equals 13 residues. Trimming shortened V by 2 bases and J by 8 bases, and 8 bases separated the two germline ends. The CDR3 sequence is CASSLPAYSPLHF. The CDR3 nucleotides are TGCGCCAGCAGCTTACCAGCTTATTCACCCCTCCACTTT.

This chain links TRBV11-2 with TRBJ2-3; the D gene could be TRBD1 or TRBD2 (7 bases each). V lost 6 bases and J lost 0, with 16 bases in between. The germline V gene has CDR1 SGHAT and CDR2 FQNNGV. This CDR3 is 16 amino acids long. The chain's CDR3 is CASSTRGRVSTDTQYF. In DNA, the CDR3 is TGTGCCAGCAGTACCAGGGGGAGGGTGAGCACAGATACGCAGTATTTT. Full variable domain (rest looked up from reference TRBV11-2 and TRBJ2-3): EAGVAQSPRYKIIEKRQSVAFWCNPISGHATLYWYQQILGQGPKLLIQFQNNGVVDDSQLPKDRFSAERLKGVDSTLKIQPAKLEDSAVYLCASSTRGRVSTDTQYFGPGTRLTVL.

The genes are TRBV9 and TRBJ2-6, with D maybe TRBD1 (5 bases). Per the germline V gene, CDR1 is SGDLS and CDR2 is YYNGEE. This CDR3 has 15 residues. V lost 6 bases, J lost 4 bases, and 14 bases lay in between. CDR3 protein: CASTIGAPGANVLTF. Written as DNA, the CDR3 is TGTGCCAGCACCATTGGGGCCCCCGGGGCCAACGTCCTGACTTTC.

This sequence joins TRBV4-3 and TRBJ2-3, with D tentatively TRBD1 or TRBD2 (5 bases each). Trimming shortened V by 1 base and J by 5 bases, and 19 bases separated the two germline ends. The germline V gene encodes CDR1 LGHNA and CDR2 YSLEER. CDR3 length: 17 residues. The CDR3 reads CASSQGAGTPKIDTQYF. The CDR3 nucleotides are TGCGCCAGCAGCCAAGGAGCCGGGACCCCAAAGATAGATACGCAGTATTTT.